This T cell receptor beta chain originates from a study of blood T cell repertoires in COVID-19 (dated by TCRdb to about 2020). Background on the whole study: Samples covering the acute and convalescent phases of COVID-19 were provided by collaborators in the United States, Italy and Spain. The dataset comprised deeply sampled blood TCRbeta repertoires from subjects exposed to, actively infected with, or recovered from COVID-19. The sample metadata nearly always contained a de-identified subject ID, COVID-19 status, age in years and sex. Samples were obtained from the ongoing ImmuneRACE study (first 160 participants) and from over a thousand subjects provided by 6 global collaborators. The material from the prospective study consisted of cDNA or gDNA derived from T cells, B-cell-depleted T cells, or PBMCs. Where available, HLA class I and class II types were obtained from metadata supplied by the sample provider rather than from assay-based typing. The repertoires were released in a freely available public database intended as a resource for research on the immune response to SARS-CoV-2.

Trimming leaves V shorter by 8 bases and J shorter by 7 bases, with the junction holding 10 bases beyond the gene matches. The CDR3 covers 13 residues, taking in both the cysteine and the phenylalanine. Of all the DNA, just the CDR3 is kept, 39 bases in frame from base 1. The germline V gene (reference sequence) provides CDR1 GTSNPN and CDR2 SVGIG. Comment on this clone: Its antigen is unknown. No much larger clone exists at a distance of one base, and base qualities are not known.

TCRbeta CDR3 regions were amplified from genomic DNA using the immunoSEQ Assay, a bias-controlled multiplex PCR. Under the source paper's analysis protocol: The number of nucleated cells in each sample was estimated by amplification of reference gene primers within the assay. Sequence reads were collapsed and filtered to measure the absolute abundance of every unique TCRbeta CDR3 rearrangement. For each sample, productive Simpson clonality was calculated by taking the square root of Simpson's diversity index across productive rearrangements. TCRdb carries this immuneACCESS record with in-frame sequences only. Its versions omit some clonotypes, under half of them owing to an unresolved V gene in the studies checked, with the rest unexplained. The D gene and trimming were derived from the DNA, and the V and J assignments and clone size from that table. For this sample there are 30,000 to 35,000 clones; approximately 81% appear just once. The biggest ten clones account for approximately 14% of the sample.

Whole blood was collected in K2EDTA tubes by collaborating institutions according to the institutions' own protocols. For TCRbeta analysis, collaborators shipped samples in one of three forms: frozen whole blood, isolated PBMCs, or DNA extracted from either of those sample types. General conclusions and limits of the study: The amount of clinical and demographic metadata varied by source and participant and was provided uncurated.

The specimen sequenced was peripheral blood. The rearranged chain carries TRBV30 and TRBJ1-4; 7 central nucleotides agree with TRBD1. This receptor was obtained from a human donor with acute or convalescent COVID-19. The donor label of this sample is uncertain. The CDR3 protein: CAGTDRFSEKLFF. The sequenced DNA: TGTGCCGGGACGGACAGGTTTTCTGAAAAACTGTTTTTT.